This T cell receptor beta chain was recorded in a study of blood T cell repertoires in COVID-19 (dated by TCRdb to about 2020). Some background on the complete study: The collaborator samples originated in the United States, Italy and Spain and spanned the acute and convalescent phases of COVID-19. The prospective study material was composed of cDNA or gDNA derived from T cells, B-cell-depleted T cells, or PBMCs. Deeply sampled blood TCRbeta repertoires from subjects exposed to, actively infected with, or recovered from COVID-19 were included in the dataset. The repertoires were made available in a free public database intended to serve as a resource for research on the immune response to SARS-CoV-2. Samples were obtained from the ongoing ImmuneRACE study (first 160 participants) and from 1,254 subjects provided by 6 global collaborators. A de-identified subject ID, COVID-19 status, age in years and sex were almost always included in the sample metadata. Where HLA class I and class II types were available, the types were taken from metadata supplied by the sample provider, not from assay-based typing.

Each collaborating institution followed its own protocols to collect whole blood in K2EDTA tubes. For TCRbeta analysis, collaborator samples were shipped as frozen whole blood, as isolated PBMCs, or as DNA extracted from either sample type. V loses 2 bases, J loses 8 bases, and the germline ends lie 7 bases apart. The CDR3 spans 13 residues, from the cysteine through the phenylalanine. The retained sequence is limited to the CDR3, 39 bases, with the frame set at the first base. The immunoSEQ Assay, a bias-controlled multiplex PCR, was used to amplify TCRbeta CDR3 regions from genomic DNA. The authors processed their data as follows. The number of nucleated cells in each sample was estimated from the amplification of reference gene primers within the assay. Sequence reads were collapsed and filtered to measure the absolute abundance of every unique TCRbeta CDR3 rearrangement. Productive Simpson clonality was computed per sample as the square root of Simpson's diversity index over productive rearrangements. What TCRdb holds here is the immuneACCESS table cut down to in-frame rearrangements. Part of the clones is not present; checked against another copy, under half of the missing clones reflect an unresolved V gene, and the others are unexplained. The V and J calls and the clone size are those of that table, but D and trimming were determined from the DNA. Across this sample there are 85,000 to 130,000 clones, with around four fifths seen only once. The ten top clones hold about 5% of the sample.

As concerns this clone: Its binding antigen is unknown. Within one base of it there is no much larger clone, and no base qualities were kept.

Broad study findings and their caveats: Clinical and demographic metadata were provided uncurated, with the amount varying by source and participant.

This receptor was identified in a man aged 60 to 69 with acute or convalescent COVID-19. The sequenced material came from peripheral blood. The chain couples TRBV12-3 or TRBV12-4 to TRBJ1-6, with the identity of the D gene unclear. The sequence in DNA is TGTGCCAGCAGTTTATCCGGGGATTCACCCCTCCACTTT. This yields the protein CASSLSGDSPLHF.